The entry below describes one TCR beta chain. Its matching antigen is unknown. Donors were healthy HIV-negative adults without recent acute infections or vaccinations. The CDR3 has 14 residues. Germline V CDR1 and CDR2: LNHDA, SQIVND (reference sequence). V gave up 3 bases and J gave up 6 bases, with 11 bases separating them. Genomic DNA (from each subset) was split evenly across several immunoSEQ plates. Sequenced by immunoSEQ multiplex PCR; TCRdb stores in-frame clones only, minus some. The sample includes about half a million clones, 70% to 80% of them seen just once. The sample originates from a study of shared clonotypes between healthy human individuals. Whole-study findings and limits: Genetic and exposure-history diversity was limited by the few donors.

This receptor was identified in a woman between 40 and 55 years old in good health. Some clones in this sample may be carry-over from other donors' samples. The sequenced sample consisted of PBMCs. The rearrangement joins TRBV19 to TRBJ2-2, with unresolved D. The CDR3 loop is CASSISRVSGELFF. CDR3 sequence (DNA): TGTGCCAGTAGTATTTCCCGGGTTTCCGGGGAGCTGTTTTTT.